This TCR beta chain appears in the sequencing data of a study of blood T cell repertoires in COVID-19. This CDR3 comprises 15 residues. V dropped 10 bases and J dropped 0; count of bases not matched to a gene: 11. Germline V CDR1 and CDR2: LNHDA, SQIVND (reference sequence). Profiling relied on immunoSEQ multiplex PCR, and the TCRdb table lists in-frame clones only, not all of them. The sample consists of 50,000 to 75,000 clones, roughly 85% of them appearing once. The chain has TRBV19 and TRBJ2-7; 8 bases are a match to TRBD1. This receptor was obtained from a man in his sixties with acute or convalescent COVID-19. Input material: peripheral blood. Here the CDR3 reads CATSPWDRNSYEQYF. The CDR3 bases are TGTGCCACGAGCCCCTGGGACAGGAACTCCTACGAGCAGTACTTC.